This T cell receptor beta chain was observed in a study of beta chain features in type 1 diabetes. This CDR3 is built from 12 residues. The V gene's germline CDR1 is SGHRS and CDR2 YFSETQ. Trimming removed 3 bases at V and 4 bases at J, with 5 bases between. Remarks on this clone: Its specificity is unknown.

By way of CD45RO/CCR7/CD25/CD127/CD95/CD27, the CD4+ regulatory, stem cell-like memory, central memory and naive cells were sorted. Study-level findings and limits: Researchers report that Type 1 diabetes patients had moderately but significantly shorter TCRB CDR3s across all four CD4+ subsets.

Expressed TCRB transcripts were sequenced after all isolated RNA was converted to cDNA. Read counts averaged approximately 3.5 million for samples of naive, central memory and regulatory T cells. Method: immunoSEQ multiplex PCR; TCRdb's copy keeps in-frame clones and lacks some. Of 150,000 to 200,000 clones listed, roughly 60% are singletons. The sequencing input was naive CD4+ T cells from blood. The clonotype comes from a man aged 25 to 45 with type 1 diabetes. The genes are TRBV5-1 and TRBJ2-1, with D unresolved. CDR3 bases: TGCGCCAGCAGCTCGCAGTACAATGAGCAGTTCTTC. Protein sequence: CASSSQYNEQFF.